Listed here are 30 T cell receptor beta chains from one sample, sequenced in a study of blood T cell repertoires in COVID-19. Data came from immunoSEQ multiplex PCR; TCRdb stores just in-frame clones and leaves some out. The data show approximately 100,000 clones, with around 80% seen just once and under 25% held by the top ten. The specimen was peripheral blood. These receptors all come from a man in his sixties or seventies with active or convalescent COVID-19.

The J gene is TRBJ1-2, the V gene TRBV19, with 7 bases that match TRBD1. Germline V gene data show CDR1 as LNHDA and CDR2 as SQIVND (reference sequence). The CDR3 covers 12 residues. V lost 11 bases, J lost 3 bases, and 6 bases stayed unmatched. CDR3 amino acids: CARRDSHYGYTF. Written as DNA, the CDR3 is TGTGCCCGAAGGGACAGTCACTATGGCTACACCTTC.

This clone was detected a few times. The chain links TRBV6-6 to TRBJ1-5; possible D gene TRBD1, 6 bases. CDR1 and CDR2 (germline): MNHNY, SVGAGI (reference sequence). The CDR3 has 14 residues. V was shortened by 6 bases and J by 7 bases, with 16 bases between the two germline ends. CDR3 sequence reads: CASSTTGEEQPQHF. The DNA of the CDR3 is TGTGCCAGCAGCACGACAGGCGAGGAGCAGCCCCAGCATTTT.

The genes are TRBV11-2 and TRBJ1-4; 8 bases are shared with TRBD1. V dropped 5 bases and J dropped 8; count of bases not matched to a gene: 7. Germline V gene sequence: CDR1 SGHAT, CDR2 FQNNGV. This CDR3 contains 14 residues. CDR3 region: CASSPTGGGEKLFF. CDR3 DNA: TGTGCCAGCAGCCCTACAGGGGGAGGCGAAAAACTGTTTTTT.

This clone is medium-sized. The chain uses TRBV5-5 and TRBJ2-3; perhaps TRBD2 as D (6 bases). This CDR3 is built from 14 residues. Germline V gene sequence: CDR1 SGHKS, CDR2 YYEKEE (reference sequence). V was cut by 3 bases and J by 5 bases, with 13 bases left in between. This CDR3 reads CASSSFRELDTQYF. DNA for the CDR3: TGTGCCAGCAGCTCGTTCCGGGAGTTAGATACGCAGTATTTT.

The chain recombines TRBV15 with TRBJ2-1; maybe TRBD1 (6 bases). The CDR3 consists of 14 residues. Trimming shortened V by 5 bases and J by 3 bases, and 11 bases separated the two germline ends. Germline V lookup: CDR1 LNHNV, CDR2 YYDKDF (reference sequence). CDR3 amino acids: CATSSRDNYNEQFF. The CDR3 nucleotides read TGTGCCACCAGCTCCCGGGACAACTACAATGAGCAGTTCTTC.

The chain joins TRBV24-1 to TRBJ1-2; TRBD1 agrees at 7 bases. The V gene's germline CDR1 is KGHDR and CDR2 SFDVKD. This CDR3 has 17 amino acids. J gave up 3 bases and V 5 bases, and 14 bases lay outside the gene matches. CDR3 nucleotides: TGTGCCACCAGTGGGGGGACAGAAAAAAAAGGGGACTATGGCTACACCTTC. It specifies CATSGGTEKKGDYGYTF.

The V and J genes are TRBV25-1 and TRBJ1-1, with 10 bases fitting TRBD1. The germline V gene has CDR1 MGHDK and CDR2 SYGVNS. With 4 bases clipped from V and 1 base from J, the junction kept 3 bases outside the gene matches. This CDR3 has 15 amino acids. CDR3 amino acids: CASSGDRGSNTEAFF. The CDR3 nucleotides read TGTGCCAGCAGTGGGGACAGGGGCTCGAACACTGAAGCTTTCTTT. The whole variable domain, filled in from reference TRBV25-1 and TRBJ1-1, reads EADIYQTPRYLVIGTGKKITLECSQTMGHDKMYWYQQDPGMELHLIHYSYGVNSTEKGDLSSESTVSRIRTEHFPLTLESARPSHTSQYLCASSGDRGSNTEAFFGQGTRLTVV.

This chain joins TRBV7-2 and TRBJ2-7; 8 nucleotides match TRBD2. The CDR3 has 14 amino acids. V shed 5 bases and J 4 bases; nucleotides not matched to a gene: 7. Germline loops: CDR1 SGHTA, CDR2 FQGNSA. The CDR3 DNA is TGTGCCAGCAGCCCCGGGAGGGCCTTGTACGAGCAGTACTTC. Translated, it gives CASSPGRALYEQYF. Full variable domain (missing parts from reference TRBV7-2 and TRBJ2-7): GAGVSQSPSNKVTEKGKDVELRCDPISGHTALYWYRQSLGQGLEFLIYFQGNSAPDKSGLPSDRFSAERTGGSVSTLTIQRTQQEDSAVYLCASSPGRALYEQYFGPGTRLTVT.

The chain uses TRBV6-5 and TRBJ2-7; TRBD1 aligns across 11 bases. Germline loops: CDR1 MNHEY, CDR2 SVGAGI. With V trimmed by 7 bases and J by 1 base, 6 bases remained unmatched. CDR3 size: 15 residues. For the CDR3, the DNA is TGTGCCAGCACCTGGACAGGGGGCAAATCCTACGAGCAGTACTTC. The encoded protein is CASTWTGGKSYEQYF.

This clone appeared a few times. The V gene is TRBV10-1, the J gene TRBJ2-7, with 9 bases matching TRBD2. Germline trimming cut 3 bases from V and 6 bases from J; bases unmatched to any gene: 6. CDR3 size: 14 residues. Germline V gene data show CDR1 as WNHNN and CDR2 as SYGVQD (reference sequence). For the CDR3, the DNA is TGCGCCAGCAGTGAAGGACTAGCGTCGGCCGAGCAGTACTTC. Encoded protein: CASSEGLASAEQYF.

The gene calls are TRBV3-1 (or the pseudogene TRBV3-2) and TRBJ1-2; D gene ambiguous. Per the germline V gene, CDR1 is LGHDT and CDR2 is YNNKEL (reference sequence). This CDR3 comprises 15 residues. The V end lost 3 bases, the J end lost 4 bases, and 15 bases lay between the germline ends. In DNA form, the CDR3 reads TGTGCCAGCAGCCAGGACTGGGGAGGTGCCTATGGCTACACCTTC. Translating gives CASSQDWGGAYGYTF.

The V call is TRBV18, the J call TRBJ1-1; D is ambiguous. Trimming pared 3 bases from V and 2 bases from J, leaving 7 bases between. The CDR3 length is 13 residues. Germline CDR1 reads KGHSH; CDR2 reads LQKENI. The CDR3 sequence: CASSPALNTEAFF. CDR3 coding DNA: TGTGCCAGCTCACCGGCCTTAAACACTGAAGCTTTCTTT. Together with reference TRBV18 and TRBJ1-1, the CDR3 gives the full variable domain: NAGVMQNPRHLVRRRGQEARLRCSPMKGHSHVYWYRQLPEEGLKFMVYLQKENIIDESGMPKERFSAEFPKEGPSILRIQQVVRGDSAAYFCASSPALNTEAFFGQGTRLTVV.

The V call is TRBV7-3, the J call TRBJ2-3, with 10 bases matching TRBD2. J gave up 3 bases and V 5 bases, and 8 bases lay outside the gene matches. CDR1 is SGHTA and CDR2 is FQGTGA in the germline V gene. The CDR3 has 16 amino acids. CDR3 DNA sequence: TGTGCCAGCAGCCCCCGGGCTAGCGGGAGAACAGATACGCAGTATTTT. This sequence encodes CASSPRASGRTDTQYF.

The J gene is TRBJ2-7, the V gene TRBV21-1; TRBD2, the table's D call, was not compared with the DNA. TRBV21-1 is annotated as a pseudogene. The CDR3 runs 13 residues. The CDR3, as DNA: TGTGCCAGCAGCAAAGATGGAGGTTGGGAGCAGTACTTC. Amino acid sequence: CASSKDGGWEQYF.

The chain joins TRBV19 to TRBJ2-7; a weak D match, TRBD2 (6 bases). The CDR3 spans 14 residues. V lost 7 bases, J lost 3 bases, and 16 bases lay in between. Germline V lookup: CDR1 LNHDA, CDR2 SQIVND (reference sequence). CDR3 in DNA: TGTGCCAGTAACCCCAGGGTGGGAGGCTACGAGCAGTACTTC. This codes for CASNPRVGGYEQYF.

The CDR3 reads CASSQSRGIPRETQYF. The CDR3 DNA follows: TGTGCCAGCAGCCAAAGTCGGGGTATTCCGAGAGAGACCCAGTACTTC. The chain recombines TRBV3-1 (or the pseudogene TRBV3-2) with TRBJ2-5; TRBD2 might be the D (5 bases). This CDR3 has 16 residues. Trimming took off 2 bases at V and 4 bases at J, with 17 bases between the two ends. Germline V lookup: CDR1 LGHDT, CDR2 YNNKEL (reference sequence).

This chain connects TRBV28 to TRBJ1-1; possible D gene TRBD1, 6 bases. CDR1 and CDR2 from the germline V gene are MDHEN and SYDVKM. This CDR3 is 12 amino acids long. V dropped 10 bases and J dropped 6 bases, with 15 bases sitting between them. This CDR3 is CATSPNRAEAFF. Here the CDR3 DNA reads TGTGCCACCTCGCCTAACAGGGCTGAAGCTTTCTTT.

The chain recombines TRBV18 with TRBJ2-7, with TRBD1 identical over 7 bases. J gave up 5 bases and V 5 bases, and 3 bases lay outside the gene matches. The CDR3 length is 12 residues. Germline V CDR1 and CDR2: KGHSH, LQKENI. CDR3 nucleotide sequence: TGTGCCAGCTCATTGGGGACAGACGAGCAGTACTTC. Its protein product is CASSLGTDEQYF.

This chain connects TRBV5-1 to TRBJ2-2, with 10 bases fitting TRBD1. Per germline, CDR1 SGHRS and CDR2 YFSETQ. V trimming: 1 base; J trimming: 5 bases; junction bases outside the gene matches: 5. The CDR3 sequence is 16 residues long. The CDR3: CASSLRGQGSTGELFF. In DNA, the CDR3 is TGCGCCAGCAGCTTGAGGGGACAGGGGAGTACCGGGGAGCTGTTTTTT.

J is TRBJ2-6 and V is TRBV19; no clear D gene. The germline V and J ends were trimmed by 6 bases and 0 bases, with 12 bases remaining between them. CDR1 is LNHDA, CDR2 SQIVND, per germline (reference sequence). The CDR3 runs 16 residues. The CDR3 loop reads CASRSTSSSGANVLTF. Here the CDR3 DNA reads TGTGCCAGTAGGAGCACTTCAAGCTCTGGGGCCAACGTCCTGACTTTC.

This chain joins TRBV30 and TRBJ1-2, with 9 bases identical to TRBD1. Germline V gives CDR1 GTSNPN, CDR2 SVGIG (reference sequence). This CDR3 region has 14 residues. V was clipped by 3 bases and J by 5 bases; unmatched bases: 7. CDR3 protein: CAWSDPGQGYGYTF. CDR3 nucleotide sequence: TGTGCCTGGAGCGATCCGGGACAGGGATATGGCTACACCTTC.

The chain combines TRBV20-1 with TRBJ2-5; D remains unclear. V was shortened by 1 base and J by 3 bases, with 3 bases between the two germline ends. Per germline, CDR1 DFQATT and CDR2 SNEGSKA (reference sequence). The CDR3 totals 11 residues. CDR3 loop: CSARVEETQYF. The DNA of the CDR3 is TGCAGTGCTAGAGTAGAAGAGACCCAGTACTTC.

This sequence joins TRBV5-1 and TRBJ1-2; unclear D gene. Deletions cut 4 bases from V and 4 bases from J, with 8 bases between. Germline CDR1 reads SGHRS; CDR2 reads YFSETQ. The CDR3 consists of 12 residues. The CDR3 loop reads CASSPDTYGYTF. The CDR3, as DNA: TGCGCCAGCAGCCCAGATACCTATGGCTACACCTTC.

The chain is built from TRBV5-6 and TRBJ1-4; D not certain. V gave up 3 bases and J gave up 8 bases, with 14 bases separating them. Germline CDR1 SGHDT, CDR2 YYEEEE. This CDR3 is built from 14 residues. CDR3 bases: TGTGCCAGCAGCTCCCAGAGGGAGGAGGAAAAACTGTTTTTT. Translating it yields CASSSQREEEKLFF.

The chain has TRBV5-4 and TRBJ2-6; D gene ambiguous. Trimming cost V 3 bases and J 8 bases, with 6 bases left between them. This CDR3 has 12 residues. CDR1 and CDR2 from the germline V gene are SGHNT and YYREEE (reference sequence). The CDR3 DNA sequence: TGTGCCAGCAGCTCTGACTCCAACGTCCTGACTTTC. This translates into CASSSDSNVLTF.

V is TRBV12-5 and J is TRBJ1-5, with D uncertain. Germline CDR1 and CDR2: LGHNT and FRNRAP. The CDR3 runs 14 residues. The V end was cut by 3 bases, the J end by 6 bases, with 12 bases between. DNA for the CDR3: TGTGCTAGTGGTTTAGAGATTCGGGGTCAGCCCCAGCATTTT. Its translation is CASGLEIRGQPQHF. The variable domain in full, with the rest retrieved from reference TRBV12-5 and TRBJ1-5, is DARVTQTPRHKVTEMGQEVTMRCQPILGHNTVFWYRQTMMQGLELLAYFRNRAPLDDSGMPKDRFSAEMPDATLATLKIQPSEPRDSAVYFCASGLEIRGQPQHFGDGTRLSIL.

This chain joins TRBV15 and TRBJ1-2; 8 bases are shared with TRBD1. CDR1 LNHNV and CDR2 YYDKDF come from the germline V gene (reference sequence). This CDR3 has 19 amino acids. V shed 0 bases and J 0 bases; nucleotides not matched to a gene: 12. The CDR3 bases are TGTGCCACCAGCAGAGATATTTCGGGACAGGCAACTGCTAACTATGGCTACACCTTC. Residues: CATSRDISGQATANYGYTF.

This chain joins TRBV19 and TRBJ2-7, with TRBD1 matching over 7 bases. Looked up from germline, CDR1 is LNHDA and CDR2 is SQIVND (reference sequence). The J segment lost 0 bases and the V segment lost 7 bases, leaving 6 bases of the junction unmatched. The CDR3 is 14 residues long. Here the CDR3 DNA reads TGTGCCAGTAAGGTTGAGGGGGCCTCCTACGAGCAGTACTTC. Its protein is CASKVEGASYEQYF.

V is TRBV18 and J is TRBJ2-1, with D possibly TRBD2 on 5 matching bases. Germline CDR1 reads KGHSH; CDR2 reads LQKENI. The CDR3 contains 16 residues. The ends were cut back, 0 bases at V and 1 base at J, with 10 bases in the middle. The CDR3 is CASSPPSGRSYNEQFF. The CDR3 DNA reads TGTGCCAGCTCACCACCCAGCGGACGTTCCTACAATGAGCAGTTCTTC.

The chain employs TRBV7-3 and TRBJ1-2, with 10 bases aligning to TRBD1. Trimming took 5 bases from V and 3 from J; bases not matched to a gene: 3. Germline-derived CDR1 and CDR2 are SGHTA and FQGTGA. The CDR3 is 14 amino acids. CDR3 sequence (DNA): TGTGCCAGCAGCCTAGGACAGGGGGACTATGGCTACACCTTC. The encoded protein is CASSLGQGDYGYTF.